This TCR beta chain appears in the sequencing data of a study of cytomegalovirus exposure and HLA in healthy donors. The germline V gene encodes CDR1 LNHNV and CDR2 YYDKDF (reference sequence). The CDR3 runs 15 residues. Germline trimming cut 4 bases from V and 8 bases from J; bases unmatched to any gene: 11. Broader study findings: Information on immune exposure was restricted to one variable (CMV serostatus). Productive rates of about 87% or about 30% were seen for most TCR beta V segments in an earlier analysis. A later analysis showed that HLA-associated TCR beta chains had undergone more clonal expansion than equally common others. TCR beta sequences reportedly predicted most subjects' HLA-A and HLA-B alleles accurately.

In its sample, this clone was seen once. What it binds is unknown. The PCR used 60 Vbeta and 13 Jbeta primers. Clones were sequenced by immunoSEQ multiplex PCR, and TCRdb holds only the in-frame ones, with some missing. The repertoire includes 55,000 to 70,000 clones, 75% to 90% of them detected once, and roughly 2% sits in the top ten. The chain uses TRBV15 and TRBJ2-3; 8 bases line up with TRBD2. Sequenced input: PBMCs. This receptor was identified in a woman in her 30s in good health and CMV-seronegative. The CDR3 sequence: CATSNGTLGGGTQYF. In nucleotides, the CDR3 is TGTGCCACCAGCAACGGGACCCTCGGGGGGGGTACGCAGTATTTT.